The 12 T cell receptor beta chains reported below all come from one sample, sequenced in a study of blood T cell repertoires in COVID-19. Assay used: immunoSEQ multiplex PCR; TCRdb lists only in-frame clones, some missing. The sample holds some 200,000 clones; 87% are singletons and the top ten take 7% to 9%. Sequenced sample: PBMCs or T cells enriched from blood (not recorded which). The receptor source for this set is a man between 25 and 39 years old in a cohort exposed to, infected with or recovered from COVID-19 (not recorded which).

The rearrangement joins TRBV4-2 to TRBJ2-3; D is perhaps TRBD1 (5 bases). CDR1 is LGHNA and CDR2 is YNFKEQ in the germline V gene. The CDR3 spans 17 residues. Trimming pared 0 bases from V and 1 base from J, leaving 14 bases between. The CDR3 DNA reads as TGTGCCAGCAGCCAAGAAATCCCTCAGGGTCGCACAGATACGCAGTATTTT. It codes for CASSQEIPQGRTDTQYF.

The chain couples TRBV5-1 to TRBJ2-1; TRBD1 might be the D (6 bases). Looked up from germline, CDR1 is SGHRS and CDR2 is YFSETQ. Trimming pared 5 bases from V and 4 bases from J, leaving 16 bases between. The CDR3 length is 15 residues. The CDR3, as DNA: TGCGCCAGCAGGCGGCAGGGGTCGAGGTACAATGAGCAGTTCTTC. This sequence encodes CASRRQGSRYNEQFF. Full variable domain (missing parts from reference TRBV5-1 and TRBJ2-1): KAGVTQTPRYLIKTRGQQVTLSCSPISGHRSVSWYQQTPGQGLQFLFEYFSETQRNKGNFPGRFSGRQFSNSRSEMNVSTLELGDSALYLCASRRQGSRYNEQFFGPGTRLTVL.

Ten or more counts support this clone. The chain uses TRBV2 and TRBJ1-1, with D maybe TRBD1 (5 bases). CDR1 is SNHLY and CDR2 is FYNNEI in the germline V gene. This CDR3 contains 12 residues. The V and J ends lost 10 bases and 8 bases respectively, with 17 bases between them. CDR3 in DNA: TGTGCCACCATCAGGGATCTCCGGGAAGCTTTCTTT. Translating gives CATIRDLREAFF.

The V and J genes are TRBV27 and TRBJ2-5; TRBD2 aligns across 14 bases. V was clipped by 5 bases and J by 0 bases; unmatched bases: 5. This CDR3 region has 17 residues. Per the germline V gene, CDR1 is MNHEY and CDR2 is SMNVEV (reference sequence). The CDR3 sequence is CASSPGTSGRYQETQYF. In nucleotides, the CDR3 is TGTGCCAGCAGTCCCGGGACTAGCGGGAGATACCAAGAGACCCAGTACTTC.

The chain has TRBV13 and TRBJ1-2; D remains unclear. Trimming stripped 1 base from V and 4 bases from J, with 16 bases between. Germline assignment: CDR1 PRHDT and CDR2 FYEKMQ (reference sequence). The CDR3 is made up of 16 amino acids. CDR3 protein: CASSLDNGVSPYGYTF. Here the CDR3 DNA reads TGTGCCAGCAGCTTAGATAACGGGGTCTCTCCCTATGGCTACACCTTC.

The genes are TRBV6-2 or TRBV6-3 and TRBJ2-7; a weak D match, TRBD1 (5 bases). Germline V gives CDR1 MNHEY, CDR2 SVGEGT. V was shortened by 2 bases and J by 0 bases, with 8 bases between the two germline ends. CDR3 size: 14 residues. For the CDR3, the DNA is TGTGCCAGCAGTTACGAGCAGGGCTCCTACGAGCAGTACTTC. This encodes CASSYEQGSYEQYF.

The rearrangement joins TRBV5-5 to TRBJ1-1; a possible D gene is TRBD1 (5 bases). The germline CDR1 and CDR2 sequences are SGHKS and YYEKEE (reference sequence). The CDR3 is made up of 13 amino acids. Between the trimmed V and J ends, which lost 5 bases and 5 bases, there was a span of 13 bases. The CDR3 DNA is TGTGCCAGCAGTCTGGGGGGTGGGACTGAAGCTTTCTTT. Encoded protein: CASSLGGGTEAFF.

The chain uses TRBV7-2 and TRBJ2-3; maybe TRBD2 (5 bases). The CDR3 runs 12 residues. The V end lost 8 bases, the J end lost 6 bases, and 12 bases lay between the germline ends. Per germline, CDR1 SGHTA and CDR2 FQGNSA. The CDR3 spells CASGRRWDTQYF. The DNA for the CDR3 is TGTGCCAGCGGGAGACGATGGGATACGCAGTATTTT.

This chain joins TRBV10-3 and TRBJ2-2; TRBD1 matches at 9 bases. Per the germline V gene, CDR1 is ENHRY and CDR2 is SYGVKD. After removal of 4 bases from V and 3 bases from J, the junction contained 15 bases not matched to a gene. The CDR3 sequence is 19 residues long. CDR3 in amino acids: CAISGGTGTIALDTGELFF. DNA of the CDR3: TGTGCCATCAGTGGGGGGACAGGGACGATCGCCCTGGACACCGGGGAGCTGTTTTTT.

J is TRBJ1-2 and V is TRBV29-1; a weak D match, TRBD1 (5 bases). The CDR3 consists of 13 residues. CDR1 and CDR2 from the germline V gene are SQVTM and ANQGSEA. V lost 2 bases and J lost 4, with 11 bases in between. CDR3 sequence: CSVEPAGSYGYTF. The DNA of the CDR3 is TGCAGCGTTGAACCCGCAGGGTCCTATGGCTACACCTTC.

The chain uses TRBV10-2 and TRBJ1-5, with 7 bases that match TRBD1. The V gene's germline CDR1 is WSHSY and CDR2 SAAADI. V was pared by 7 bases and J by 7 bases, with 7 bases of the junction left unmatched. The CDR3 totals 13 residues. The CDR3: CASNPEGAQPQHF. DNA for the CDR3: TGCGCCAGCAACCCCGAGGGGGCCCAGCCCCAGCATTTT.

The chain couples TRBV25-1 to TRBJ2-3, with unresolved D. Trimming pared 6 bases from V and 4 bases from J, leaving 14 bases between. The CDR3 extends over 14 amino acids. Germline CDR1 reads MGHDK; CDR2 reads SYGVNS. The CDR3 bases are TGTGCCAGCAGAACAACAGCTGGTGCAGATACGCAGTATTTT. Amino acids: CASRTTAGADTQYF. The entire variable domain, with the rest obtained from reference TRBV25-1 and TRBJ2-3, is as follows: EADIYQTPRYLVIGTGKKITLECSQTMGHDKMYWYQQDPGMELHLIHYSYGVNSTEKGDLSSESTVSRIRTEHFPLTLESARPSHTSQYLCASRTTAGADTQYFGPGTRLTVL.